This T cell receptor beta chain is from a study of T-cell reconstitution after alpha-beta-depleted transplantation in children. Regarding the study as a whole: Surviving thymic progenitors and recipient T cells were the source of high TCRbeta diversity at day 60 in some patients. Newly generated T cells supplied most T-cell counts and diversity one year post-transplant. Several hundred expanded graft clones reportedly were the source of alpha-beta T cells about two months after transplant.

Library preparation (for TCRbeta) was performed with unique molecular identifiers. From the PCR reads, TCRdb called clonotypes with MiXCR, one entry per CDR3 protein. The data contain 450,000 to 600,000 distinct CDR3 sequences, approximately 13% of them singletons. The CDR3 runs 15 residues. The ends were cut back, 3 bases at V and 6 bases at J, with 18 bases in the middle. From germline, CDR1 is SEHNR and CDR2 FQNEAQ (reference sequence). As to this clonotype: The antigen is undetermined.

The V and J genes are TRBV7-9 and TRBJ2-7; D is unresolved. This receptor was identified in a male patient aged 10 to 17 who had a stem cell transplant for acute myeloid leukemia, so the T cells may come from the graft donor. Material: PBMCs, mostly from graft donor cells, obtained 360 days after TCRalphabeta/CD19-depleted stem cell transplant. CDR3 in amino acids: CASSFSSLLSGEQYF. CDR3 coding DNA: TGTGCCAGCAGCTTTAGCTCGTTACTGTCGGGCGAGCAGTACTTC.